The 7 T cell receptor beta chains in this list originate from one sample, sequenced in a study of T cells in localized non-small cell lung cancer. Some clones are missing from TCRdb's copy, which holds only in-frame ones; the method was immunoSEQ multiplex PCR. The table records roughly 40,000 clones, over 70% of them present only once. Sequencing used peripheral blood, obtained before any cancer treatment. Every receptor here comes from a woman aged 35 to 69 with stage I lung adenocarcinoma.

The rearrangement uses TRBV10-3 and TRBJ2-3; D is possibly TRBD1 (7 bases). Germline V gene lookup returns CDR1 ENHRY and CDR2 SYGVKD. The length of the CDR3 is 14 residues. The germline V and J ends were trimmed by 11 bases and 2 bases, with 17 bases remaining between them. For the CDR3, the DNA is TGTGCCGTCTCGCAGGGGGGACACACAGATACGCAGTATTTT. Its protein is CAVSQGGHTDTQYF.

The chain links TRBV6-6 to TRBJ1-1; 7 bases align to TRBD1. Germline loops: CDR1 MNHNY, CDR2 SVGAGI (reference sequence). The length of the CDR3 is 14 residues. V trimming: 8 bases; J trimming: 5 bases; junction bases outside the gene matches: 11. Written as DNA, the CDR3 is TGTGCCAGCGGGGAGGGGGCGATTGGGACTGAAGCTTTCTTT. Its translation: CASGEGAIGTEAFF.

The V call is TRBV5-1, the J call TRBJ1-2, with unresolved D. Trimming pared 1 base from V and 2 bases from J, leaving 6 bases between. Germline CDR1 SGHRS, CDR2 YFSETQ. The CDR3 runs to 13 residues. CDR3 nucleotide sequence: TGCGCCAGCAGCTTGCAGGCGAACTATGGCTACACCTTC. It is translated as CASSLQANYGYTF.

This chain joins TRBV6-5 and TRBJ1-5; no clear D gene. Germline V gene data show CDR1 as MNHEY and CDR2 as SVGAGI. V was shortened by 5 bases and J by 7 bases, with 12 bases between the two germline ends. The CDR3 is 13 amino acids. The DNA of the CDR3 is TGTGCCAGCAGTCCATCTGGGAAGCAGCCCCAGCATTTT. Protein product: CASSPSGKQPQHF.

The genes are TRBV29-1 and TRBJ2-5, with 11 bases matching TRBD2. This CDR3 is built from 16 residues. The V segment lost 7 bases and the J segment 4 bases; nucleotides outside the gene matches: 14. Per the germline V gene, CDR1 is SQVTM and CDR2 is ANQGSEA. CDR3 in amino acids: CSGTTFIAGGRETQYF. CDR3 DNA sequence: TGCAGCGGGACTACCTTCATAGCGGGAGGGCGAGAGACCCAGTACTTC. The whole variable domain, remainder taken from reference TRBV29-1 and TRBJ2-5, is SAVISQKPSRDICQRGTSLTIQCQVDSQVTMMFWYRQQPGQSLTLIATANQGSEATYESGFVIDKFPISRPNLTFSTLTVSNMSPEDSSIYLCSGTTFIAGGRETQYFGPGTRLLVL.

The genes are TRBV5-6 and TRBJ1-1; 9 bases are shared with TRBD1. J gave up 8 bases and V 3 bases, and 5 bases lay outside the gene matches. Germline V gene data show CDR1 as SGHDT and CDR2 as YYEEEE. This CDR3 has 13 residues. The CDR3: CASSWDREREAFF. The CDR3 region has the DNA TGTGCCAGCAGCTGGGACAGGGAAAGAGAAGCTTTCTTT.

The V gene is TRBV30, the J gene TRBJ1-2, with no clear D. V was clipped by 1 base and J by 1 base, with 10 bases between them. This CDR3 spans 14 amino acids. Per germline, CDR1 GTSNPN and CDR2 SVGIG (reference sequence). CDR3 nucleotides: TGTGCCTGGAGTGCGGGGAGGGTTAACTATGGCTACACCTTC. As protein: CAWSAGRVNYGYTF.